This TCR beta chain was captured in a study of T cell changes during pregnancy in multiple sclerosis. V shed 4 bases and J shed 4 bases, with 21 bases lying between them. The V gene's germline CDR1 is SGHNT and CDR2 YYREEE (reference sequence). CDR3 length equals 17 residues. The data were produced by immunoSEQ multiplex PCR, yet TCRdb's version contains in-frame clones alone and is incomplete. The table lists tens of thousands of clones, 80% to 90% of them singletons, with more than 0.5% in the top ten. This TCR was recovered from a female donor with multiple sclerosis, enrolled in a pregnancy study. This chain links TRBV5-4 with TRBJ2-1; possibly TRBD2 for D (6 bases). Sample: CD4+ T cells from peripheral blood mononuclear cells, taken in the first trimester of pregnancy. For the CDR3, the DNA is TGTGCCAGCAGCCCTAAATCGAGGACTACCGATTACAATGAGCAGTTCTTC. The encoded protein is CASSPKSRTTDYNEQFF.